The entry below describes one TCR beta chain. Within Nashville, Tennessee resided all donors, each a Caucasian adult. The source of the sample is a study of shared clonotypes between healthy human individuals. After removal of 6 bases from V and 5 bases from J, the junction contained 12 bases not matched to a gene. The CDR3 covers 16 residues. CDR1 is MNHNY and CDR2 is SVGAGI in the germline V gene (reference sequence). Sequenced by immunoSEQ multiplex PCR; TCRdb stores in-frame clones only, minus some. The sample has about 480,000 clones, 79% seen once. The source is a woman aged 40 to 50 in good health. Some clones in this sample may be carry-over from other donors' samples. The gene calls are TRBV6-6 and TRBJ1-1; the match to TRBD1 covers 10 bases. The material sequenced was PBMCs. The CDR3 loop reads CASRGGTGEMGTEAFF. CDR3 nucleotide sequence: TGTGCCAGCAGGGGGGGGACAGGGGAGATGGGGACTGAAGCTTTCTTT.